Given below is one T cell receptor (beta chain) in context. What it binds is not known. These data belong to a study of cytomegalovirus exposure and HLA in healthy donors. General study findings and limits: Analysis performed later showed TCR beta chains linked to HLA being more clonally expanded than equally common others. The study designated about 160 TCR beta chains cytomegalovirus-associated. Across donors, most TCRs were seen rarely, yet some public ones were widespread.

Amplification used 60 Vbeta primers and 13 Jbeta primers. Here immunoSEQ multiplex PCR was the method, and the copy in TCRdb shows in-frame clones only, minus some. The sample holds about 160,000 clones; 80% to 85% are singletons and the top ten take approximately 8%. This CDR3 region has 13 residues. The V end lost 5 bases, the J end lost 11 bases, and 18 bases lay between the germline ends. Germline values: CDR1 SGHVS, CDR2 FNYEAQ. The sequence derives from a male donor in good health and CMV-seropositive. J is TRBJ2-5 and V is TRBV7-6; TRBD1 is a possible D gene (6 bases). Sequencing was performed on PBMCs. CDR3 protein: CASSRDQGSQQYF. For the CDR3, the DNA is TGTGCCAGCAGCCGAGACCAGGGGTCGCAGCAGTACTTC.